This TCR beta chain was identified in a study of T-cell memory formation after mild COVID-19. About the research overall: The TCR clusters were mostly specific to one donor.

TCRdb reprocessed the 5' RACE reads via MiXCR and lists one record per CDR3 protein. The sample shows more than 150,000 distinct CDR3 sequences, over 20% of them seen only once. The CDR3 is 13 amino acids. The V gene lost 0 bases and the J gene lost 2 bases, with 5 bases spanning the gap. CDR1 and CDR2 from the germline V gene are MNHEY and SVGAGI. This chain links TRBV6-5 with TRBJ2-7; D gene unclear. Sequences were obtained from PBMCs or a T cell subset sorted from them (not recorded which). The receptor's source is an adult woman who had mild COVID-19 (a few samples of this study predate the infection). Cell type and time point are not known. CDR3 nucleotides: TGTGCCAGCAGTTACTCGTTCGCCTACGAGCAGTACTTC. Residues: CASSYSFAYEQYF.